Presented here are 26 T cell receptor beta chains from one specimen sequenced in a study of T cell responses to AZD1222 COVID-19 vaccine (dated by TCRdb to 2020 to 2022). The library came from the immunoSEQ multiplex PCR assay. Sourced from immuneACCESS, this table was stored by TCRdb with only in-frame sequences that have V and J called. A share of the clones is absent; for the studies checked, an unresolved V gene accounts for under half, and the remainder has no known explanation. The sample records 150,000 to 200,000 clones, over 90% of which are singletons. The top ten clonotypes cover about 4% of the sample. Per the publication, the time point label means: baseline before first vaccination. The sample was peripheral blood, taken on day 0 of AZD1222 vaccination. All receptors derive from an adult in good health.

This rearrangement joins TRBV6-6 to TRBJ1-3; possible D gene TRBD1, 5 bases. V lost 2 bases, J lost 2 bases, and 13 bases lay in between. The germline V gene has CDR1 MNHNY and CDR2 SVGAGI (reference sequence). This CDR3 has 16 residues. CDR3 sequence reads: CASSYAGPLPGNTIYF. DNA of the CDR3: TGTGCCAGCAGTTACGCGGGACCCCTCCCTGGAAACACCATATATTTT.

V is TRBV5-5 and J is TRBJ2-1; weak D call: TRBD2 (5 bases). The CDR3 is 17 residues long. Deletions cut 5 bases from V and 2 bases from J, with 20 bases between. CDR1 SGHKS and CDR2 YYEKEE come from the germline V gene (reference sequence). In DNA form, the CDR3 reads TGTGCCAGCAGTTATCAAGGGCGGGCGGTCACCTACAATGAGCAGTTCTTC. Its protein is CASSYQGRAVTYNEQFF.

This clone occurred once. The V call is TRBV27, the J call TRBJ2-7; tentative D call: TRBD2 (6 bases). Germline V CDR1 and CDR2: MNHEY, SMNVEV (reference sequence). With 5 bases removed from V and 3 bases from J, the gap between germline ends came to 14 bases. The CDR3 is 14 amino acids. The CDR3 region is CASSTTYSGYEQYF. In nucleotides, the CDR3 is TGTGCCAGCAGTACCACTTATAGCGGCTACGAGCAGTACTTC.

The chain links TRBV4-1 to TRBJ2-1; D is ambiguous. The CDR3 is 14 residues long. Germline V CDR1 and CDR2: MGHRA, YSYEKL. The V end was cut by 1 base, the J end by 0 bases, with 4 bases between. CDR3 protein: CASSQGRSYNEQFF. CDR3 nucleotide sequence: TGCGCCAGCAGCCAAGGCCGCTCCTACAATGAGCAGTTCTTC.

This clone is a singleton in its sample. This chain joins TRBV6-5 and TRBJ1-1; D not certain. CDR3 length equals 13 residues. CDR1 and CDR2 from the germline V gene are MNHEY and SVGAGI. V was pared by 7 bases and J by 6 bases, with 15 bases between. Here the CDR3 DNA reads TGTGCCAGCACCGCGGGAACCTGGGCTGAAGCTTTCTTT. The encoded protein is CASTAGTWAEAFF.

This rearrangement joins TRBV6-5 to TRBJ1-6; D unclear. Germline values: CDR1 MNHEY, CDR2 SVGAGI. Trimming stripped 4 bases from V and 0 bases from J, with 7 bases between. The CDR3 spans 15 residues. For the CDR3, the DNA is TGTGCCAGCAGTTTGATACGCTCCTATAATTCACCCCTCCACTTT. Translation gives CASSLIRSYNSPLHF.

The DNA for the CDR3 is TGTGCCTGGTCCCTAACCACAGGGGGGCTTGGCTACACCTTC. Translation gives CAWSLTTGGLGYTF. The chain combines TRBV30 with TRBJ1-2; the match to TRBD1 covers 8 bases. V shed 5 bases and J 7 bases; nucleotides not matched to a gene: 12. The CDR3 runs to 14 residues. Germline V gives CDR1 GTSNPN, CDR2 SVGIG (reference sequence).

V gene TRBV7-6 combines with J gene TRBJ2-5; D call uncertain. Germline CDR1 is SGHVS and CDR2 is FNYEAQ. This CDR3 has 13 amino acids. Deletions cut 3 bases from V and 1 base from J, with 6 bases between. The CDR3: CASSFGLQETQYF. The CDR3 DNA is TGTGCCAGCAGCTTCGGCCTCCAAGAGACCCAGTACTTC. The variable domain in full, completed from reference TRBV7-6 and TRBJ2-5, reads GAGVSQSPRYKVTKRGQDVALRCDPISGHVSLYWYRQALGQGPEFLTYFNYEAQQDKSGLPNDRFSAERPEGSISTLTIQRTEQRDSAMYRCASSFGLQETQYFGPGTRLLVL.

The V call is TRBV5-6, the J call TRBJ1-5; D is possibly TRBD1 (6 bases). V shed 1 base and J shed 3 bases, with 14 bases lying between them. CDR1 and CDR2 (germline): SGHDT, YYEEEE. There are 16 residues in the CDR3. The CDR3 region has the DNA TGTGCCAGCAGCTTGCGGTTGGGGGCCATCAATCAGCCCCAGCATTTT. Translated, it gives CASSLRLGAINQPQHF. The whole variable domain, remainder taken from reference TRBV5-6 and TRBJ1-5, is DAGVTQSPTHLIKTRGQQVTLRCSPKSGHDTVSWYQQALGQGPQFIFQYYEEEERQRGNFPDRFSGHQFPNYSSELNVNALLLGDSALYLCASSLRLGAINQPQHFGDGTRLSIL.

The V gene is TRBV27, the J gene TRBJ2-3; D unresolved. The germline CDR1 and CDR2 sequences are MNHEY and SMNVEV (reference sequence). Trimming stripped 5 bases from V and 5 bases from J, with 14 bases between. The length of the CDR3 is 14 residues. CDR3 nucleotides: TGTGCCAGCAGTCTTGGGTCATTGGGAGATACGCAGTATTTT. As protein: CASSLGSLGDTQYF.

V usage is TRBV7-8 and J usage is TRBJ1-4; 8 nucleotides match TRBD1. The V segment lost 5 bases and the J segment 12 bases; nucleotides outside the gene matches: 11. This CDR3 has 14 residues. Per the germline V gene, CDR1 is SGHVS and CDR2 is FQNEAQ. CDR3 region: CASSPYPGQEQLFF. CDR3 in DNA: TGTGCCAGCAGCCCCTACCCGGGACAGGAACAACTGTTTTTT.

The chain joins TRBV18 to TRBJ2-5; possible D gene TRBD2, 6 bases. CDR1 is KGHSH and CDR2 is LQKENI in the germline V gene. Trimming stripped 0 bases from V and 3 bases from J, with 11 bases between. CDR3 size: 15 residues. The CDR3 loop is CASSPPGLQEETQYF. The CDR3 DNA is TGTGCCAGCTCACCACCGGGACTGCAAGAAGAGACCCAGTACTTC.

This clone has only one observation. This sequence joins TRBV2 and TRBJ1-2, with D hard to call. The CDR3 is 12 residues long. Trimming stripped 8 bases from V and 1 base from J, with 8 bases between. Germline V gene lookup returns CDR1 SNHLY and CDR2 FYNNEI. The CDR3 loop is CASARINYGYTF. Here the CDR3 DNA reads TGTGCCAGCGCCAGAATTAACTATGGCTACACCTTC.

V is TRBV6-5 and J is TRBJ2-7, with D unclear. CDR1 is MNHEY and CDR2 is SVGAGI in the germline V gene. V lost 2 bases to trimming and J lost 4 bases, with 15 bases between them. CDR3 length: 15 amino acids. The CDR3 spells CASSYDHTPFYEQYF. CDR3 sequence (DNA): TGTGCCAGCAGTTACGATCACACCCCTTTTTACGAGCAGTACTTC.

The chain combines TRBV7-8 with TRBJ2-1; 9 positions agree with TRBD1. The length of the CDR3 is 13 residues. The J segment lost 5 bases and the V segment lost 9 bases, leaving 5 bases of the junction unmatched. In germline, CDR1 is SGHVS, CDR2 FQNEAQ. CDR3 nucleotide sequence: TGTGCCAGTGGGACAGGGTACGACAATGAGCAGTTCTTC. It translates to CASGTGYDNEQFF.

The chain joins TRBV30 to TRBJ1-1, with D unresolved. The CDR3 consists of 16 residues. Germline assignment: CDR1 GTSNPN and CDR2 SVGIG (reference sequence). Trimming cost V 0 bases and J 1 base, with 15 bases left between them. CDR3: CAWSVKLRSENTEAFF. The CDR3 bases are TGTGCCTGGAGTGTAAAATTGAGGTCAGAGAACACTGAAGCTTTCTTT.

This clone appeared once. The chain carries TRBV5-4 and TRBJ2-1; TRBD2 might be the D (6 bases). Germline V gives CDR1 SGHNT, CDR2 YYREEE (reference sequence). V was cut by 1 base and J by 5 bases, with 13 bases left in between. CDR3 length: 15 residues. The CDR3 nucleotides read TGTGCCAGCAGCTTGTCGGCTAGCGCCCACAATGAGCAGTTCTTC. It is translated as CASSLSASAHNEQFF.

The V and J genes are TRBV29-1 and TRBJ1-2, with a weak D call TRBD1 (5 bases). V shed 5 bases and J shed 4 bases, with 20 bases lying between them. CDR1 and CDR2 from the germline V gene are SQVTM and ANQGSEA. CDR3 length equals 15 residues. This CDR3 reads CSVLLAGRNFYGYTF. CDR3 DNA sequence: TGCAGCGTTTTGTTGGCAGGGAGAAATTTCTATGGCTACACCTTC. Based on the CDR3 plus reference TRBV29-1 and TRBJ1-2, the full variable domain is SAVISQKPSRDICQRGTSLTIQCQVDSQVTMMFWYRQQPGQSLTLIATANQGSEATYESGFVIDKFPISRPNLTFSTLTVSNMSPEDSSIYLCSVLLAGRNFYGYTFGSGTRLTVV.

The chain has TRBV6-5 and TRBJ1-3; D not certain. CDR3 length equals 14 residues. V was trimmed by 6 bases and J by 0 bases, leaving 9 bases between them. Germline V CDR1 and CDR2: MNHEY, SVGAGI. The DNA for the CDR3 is TGTGCCAGCAGCCGCGATCCCTCTGGAAACACCATATATTTT. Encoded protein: CASSRDPSGNTIYF.

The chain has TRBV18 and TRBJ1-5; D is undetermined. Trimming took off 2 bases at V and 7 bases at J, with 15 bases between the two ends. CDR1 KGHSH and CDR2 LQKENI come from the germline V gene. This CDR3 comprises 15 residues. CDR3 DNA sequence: TGTGCCAGCTCACCAGGCAGAGTATGGGAGCAGCCCCAGCATTTT. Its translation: CASSPGRVWEQPQHF.

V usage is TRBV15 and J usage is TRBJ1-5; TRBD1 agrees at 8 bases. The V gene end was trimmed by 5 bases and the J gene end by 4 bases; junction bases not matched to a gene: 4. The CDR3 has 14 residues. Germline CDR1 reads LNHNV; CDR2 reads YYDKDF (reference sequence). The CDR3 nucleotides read TGTGCCACCAGCCAAGACAGGGGAAATCAGCCCCAGCATTTT. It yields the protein CATSQDRGNQPQHF.

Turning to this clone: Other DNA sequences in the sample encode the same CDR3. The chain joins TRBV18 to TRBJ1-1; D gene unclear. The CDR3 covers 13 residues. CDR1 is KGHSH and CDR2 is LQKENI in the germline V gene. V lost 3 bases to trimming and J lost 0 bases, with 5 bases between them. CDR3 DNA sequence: TGTGCCAGCTCACCCACAGTGAACACTGAAGCTTTCTTT. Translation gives CASSPTVNTEAFF.

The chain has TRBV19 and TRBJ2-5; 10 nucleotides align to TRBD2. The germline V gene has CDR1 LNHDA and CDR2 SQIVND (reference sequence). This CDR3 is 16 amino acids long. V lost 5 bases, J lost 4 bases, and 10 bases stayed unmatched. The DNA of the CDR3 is TGTGCCAGTAGTGGAATCTTGGGACTAGCGATAGAGACCCAGTACTTC. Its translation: CASSGILGLAIETQYF.

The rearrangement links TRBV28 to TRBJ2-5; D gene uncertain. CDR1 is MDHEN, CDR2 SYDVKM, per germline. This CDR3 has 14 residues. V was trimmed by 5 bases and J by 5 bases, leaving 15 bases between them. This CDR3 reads CASSPRSGWETQYF. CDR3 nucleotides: TGTGCCAGCAGTCCGCGTTCAGGCTGGGAGACCCAGTACTTC.

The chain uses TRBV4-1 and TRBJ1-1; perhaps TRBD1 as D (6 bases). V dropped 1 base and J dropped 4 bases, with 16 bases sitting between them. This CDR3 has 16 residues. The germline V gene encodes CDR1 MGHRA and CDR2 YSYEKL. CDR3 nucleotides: TGCGCCAGCAGCCAAGTTCTTAGGGGGGCTATCACTGAAGCTTTCTTT. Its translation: CASSQVLRGAITEAFF.

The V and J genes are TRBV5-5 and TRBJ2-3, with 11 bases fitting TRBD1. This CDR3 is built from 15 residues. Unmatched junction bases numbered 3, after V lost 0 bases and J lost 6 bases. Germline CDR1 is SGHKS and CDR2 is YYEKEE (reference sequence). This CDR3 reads CASSLGTGGSDTQYF. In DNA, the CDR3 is TGTGCCAGCAGCTTGGGGACAGGGGGCTCGGATACGCAGTATTTT.